This TCR beta chain was identified in a study of T cells in tumors and immune-related adverse events. Germline V gene lookup returns CDR1 SNHLY and CDR2 FYNNEI. The length of the CDR3 is 16 residues. V lost 11 bases, J lost 3 bases, and 23 bases lay in between. The protocol was immunoSEQ multiplex PCR, while the TCRdb copy is restricted to in-frame clones and leaves out a portion. Among around 8,100 clones listed, 94% were seen once. This material consisted of lymph node tissue, taken from a patient treated with anti-PD-1 therapy. The rearrangement uses TRBV2 and TRBJ1-3; no definite D call. The TCR comes from a female donor with metastatic renal cell carcinoma. CDR3 loop: CASQVTRSENGNTIYF. The CDR3 coding sequence is TGTGCCTCTCAAGTTACGCGGTCTGAAAATGGAAACACCATATATTTT.